The 15 T cell receptor beta chains in this list originate from one sample, sequenced in a study of CD8 T cells in Susac syndrome (dated by TCRdb to between 2018 and 2021). Receptors were amplified or captured by the immunoSEQ multiplex PCR assay. RNA was extracted with the RNeasy kit and roughly 0.5 to 1 ug was reverse transcribed using random hexamers. TCRdb itself trimmed the public reads at Q25 with fastp, ran MiXCR and retained productive beta chains. CDR3 protein duplicates are merged, each entry listing the most common genes and DNA. Counted in this sample were 110,000 to 150,000 distinct CDR3 sequences; around 95% of them appeared once. The ten largest clones take up roughly 0.084% of the sample. The sequenced material came from CD4+ T cells from PBMCs. These receptor sequences come from a human donor with Susac syndrome.

The chain combines TRBV10-2 with TRBJ2-5, with D unclear. CDR1 WSHSY and CDR2 SAAADI come from the germline V gene. Trimming stripped 0 bases from V and 5 bases from J, with 7 bases between. The CDR3 loop spans 13 amino acids. The CDR3 loop reads CASSESLRETQYF. For the CDR3, the DNA is TGCGCCAGCAGTGAGTCCCTTCGCGAGACCCAGTACTTC.

This chain uses TRBV20-1 with TRBJ2-7; 8 nucleotides agree with TRBD2. The CDR3 is made up of 16 amino acids. With V trimmed by 1 base and J by 7 bases, 15 bases remained unmatched. Germline CDR1 is DFQATT and CDR2 is SNEGSKA (reference sequence). The CDR3 DNA reads as TGCAGTGCTAGAGCACGAAAAGCGGGAGTGATAGGAGAGCAGTACTTC. It codes for CSARARKAGVIGEQYF.

The chain has TRBV15 and TRBJ1-4, with D perhaps TRBD1 (6 bases). The germline gives CDR1 LNHNV, CDR2 YYDKDF (reference sequence). V was clipped by 0 bases and J by 4 bases, with 12 bases between them. This CDR3 has 16 residues. CDR3 sequence (DNA): TGTGCCACCAGCAGAGATTGGGGGCGCGGTAATGAAAAACTGTTTTTT. Residues: CATSRDWGRGNEKLFF. The full variable domain, rest sourced from reference TRBV15 and TRBJ1-4, is DAMVIQNPRYQVTQFGKPVTLSCSQTLNHNVMYWYQQKSSQAPKLLFHYYDKDFNNEADTPDNFQSRRPNTSFCFLDIRSPGLGDTAMYLCATSRDWGRGNEKLFFGSGTQLSVL.

V gene TRBV2 combines with J gene TRBJ2-4, with D possibly matching TRBD2 (6 bases). This CDR3 has 14 residues. Looked up from germline, CDR1 is SNHLY and CDR2 is FYNNEI. Between the trimmed V and J ends, which lost 7 bases and 6 bases, there was a span of 16 bases. DNA of the CDR3: TGTGCCAGCAACGGGGGAAGGGAGTCAAACATTCAGTACTTC. Its protein product is CASNGGRESNIQYF.

V usage is TRBV29-1 and J usage is TRBJ2-1; TRBD2 matches at 10 bases. V gave up 3 bases and J gave up 4 bases; unmatched junction bases: 6. The CDR3 has 15 amino acids. Germline lookup yields CDR1 SQVTM and CDR2 ANQGSEA. DNA for the CDR3: TGCAGCGTTGAGGCTAGCGGGAGACAATACAATGAGCAGTTCTTC. It yields the protein CSVEASGRQYNEQFF.

This chain uses TRBV6-9 with TRBJ1-2; TRBD1 might be the D (6 bases). The CDR3 sequence is 17 residues long. V lost 0 bases and J lost 2, with 16 bases in between. Germline values: CDR1 MNHGY, CDR2 SVAAGI. The CDR3 reads CASSYSDIITGNYGYTF. For the CDR3, the DNA is TGTGCCAGCAGTTATTCCGACATAATTACAGGGAACTATGGCTACACCTTC.

The CDR3 loop reads CASSLPQDYGYTF. CDR3 nucleotides: TGTGCCAGCAGTCTCCCACAGGACTATGGCTACACCTTC. This sequence joins TRBV28 and TRBJ1-2; possible D gene TRBD1, 5 bases. The length of the CDR3 is 13 residues. Germline V gene data show CDR1 as MDHEN and CDR2 as SYDVKM. V dropped 5 bases and J dropped 3 bases, with 10 bases sitting between them.

This clonotype appeared once. This sequence joins TRBV19 and TRBJ1-2; a possible D gene is TRBD1 (5 bases). Germline CDR1 is LNHDA and CDR2 is SQIVND (reference sequence). The length of the CDR3 is 15 residues. V dropped 7 bases and J dropped 0 bases, with 15 bases sitting between them. DNA for the CDR3: TGTGCCAGTACCCGAGACAGAGGCCCTAACTATGGCTACACCTTC. Amino acid sequence: CASTRDRGPNYGYTF.

The chain has TRBV9 and TRBJ2-5; 7 bases align to TRBD1. The trim removed 4 bases at V and 2 bases at J, leaving 5 bases unmatched. CDR3 length equals 14 residues. CDR1 and CDR2 from the germline V gene are SGDLS and YYNGEE. CDR3 DNA sequence: TGTGCCAGCAGCCCGGGACAGCCACAAGAGACCCAGTACTTC. Translating gives CASSPGQPQETQYF.

This clonotype was detected only once. The genes are TRBV29-1 and TRBJ2-5; tentatively, D is TRBD2 (5 bases). V dropped 0 bases and J dropped 2 bases, with 10 bases sitting between them. Germline values: CDR1 SQVTM, CDR2 ANQGSEA. The length of the CDR3 is 14 residues. The CDR3 coding sequence is TGCAGCGTTGAAGAGGTATCGGGGCAAGAGACCCAGTACTTC. This encodes CSVEEVSGQETQYF.

The table lists this clonotype with a count of one. This sequence joins TRBV6-1 and TRBJ2-6, with D perhaps matching TRBD1 (5 bases). Germline V CDR1 and CDR2: MNHNS, SASEGT. The CDR3 runs to 15 residues. The V gene lost 7 bases and the J gene lost 1 base, with 11 bases spanning the gap. CDR3 nucleotides: TGTGCCAGCAACCCAAGGGGTTCTGGGGCCAACGTCCTGACTTTC. This encodes CASNPRGSGANVLTF.

This sequence joins TRBV5-1 and TRBJ1-4; the match to TRBD1 covers 8 bases. Germline CDR1 SGHRS, CDR2 YFSETQ. J was trimmed by 3 bases and V by 4 bases; bases with no gene match: 2. The CDR3 contains 14 residues. The CDR3 coding sequence is TGCGCCAGCAGCCAGGGGGCTGCTAATGAAAAACTGTTTTTT. This codes for CASSQGAANEKLFF.

V usage is TRBV5-4 and J usage is TRBJ2-3, with D perhaps TRBD1 (6 bases). Per the germline V gene, CDR1 is SGHNT and CDR2 is YYREEE (reference sequence). The CDR3 contains 15 residues. The V and J ends lost 3 bases and 1 base respectively, with 12 bases between them. The CDR3 loop reads CASSSGQTRTDTQYF. The CDR3, as DNA: TGTGCCAGCAGCTCGGGACAAACACGCACAGATACGCAGTATTTT.

DNA for the CDR3: TGTGCCAGCAGTGACCTATCTGGGGCCAACGTCCTGACTTTC. Amino acid sequence: CASSDLSGANVLTF. J is TRBJ2-6 and V is TRBV6-4; the D is unclear. This CDR3 is 14 amino acids long. Deletions cut 2 bases from V and 1 base from J, with 3 bases between. Germline-derived CDR1 and CDR2 are MRHNA and SNTAGT.

The rearrangement joins TRBV19 to TRBJ2-5; no definite D call. V gave up 4 bases and J gave up 5 bases, with 11 bases separating them. The CDR3 is made up of 13 amino acids. CDR1 LNHDA and CDR2 SQIVND come from the germline V gene (reference sequence). CDR3 amino acids: CASSTLERETQYF. The CDR3 DNA is TGTGCCAGTAGTACCCTTGAACGGGAGACCCAGTACTTC. Drawing the rest from reference TRBV19 and TRBJ2-5, the complete variable domain is DGGITQSPKYLFRKEGQNVTLSCEQNLNHDAMYWYRQDPGQGLRLIYYSQIVNDFQKGDIAEGYSVSREKKESFPLTVTSAQKNPTAFYLCASSTLERETQYFGPGTRLLVL.